The 22 T cell receptor beta chains below all came from one sample that was sequenced in a study of long-term antiretroviral therapy in people with HIV (dated 2022 in TCRdb). Sequencing of the TRB variable region was done with the immunoSEQ hsTCRB v3.0 assay at survey level resolution. Not all clones reach the TCRdb copy of this immuneACCESS table, which keeps in-frame sequences only. Checked studies attribute under half of the gap to unresolved V genes and leave the rest unexplained. The sample contains approximately 29,000 clones, 84% of them found a single time. The ten largest clonotypes hold 6.2% of the sample. The material was unsorted PBMCs, obtained 0.4 years after starting antiretroviral therapy. These receptors were collected from a young man with HIV.

This chain connects TRBV7-9 to TRBJ2-7; D remains ambiguous. In germline, CDR1 is SEHNR, CDR2 FQNEAQ (reference sequence). The V and J ends lost 5 bases and 0 bases respectively, with 23 bases between them. This CDR3 contains 18 residues. CDR3 DNA: TGTGCCAGCAGCGCCGTATCCCGGACGGACCATAGCTCCTACGAGCAGTACTTC. It encodes CASSAVSRTDHSSYEQYF.

This sequence joins TRBV2 and TRBJ1-6; perhaps TRBD1 as D (5 bases). The germline V and J ends were trimmed by 5 bases and 0 bases, with 8 bases remaining between them. CDR1 is SNHLY and CDR2 is FYNNEI in the germline V gene. The CDR3 is 15 residues long. The CDR3 region is CASSRQFSYNSPLHF. The CDR3 nucleotides are TGTGCCAGCAGTAGACAGTTCTCCTATAATTCACCCCTCCACTTT.

V usage is TRBV7-9 and J usage is TRBJ1-1; possible D gene TRBD1, 5 bases. The germline V and J ends were trimmed by 5 bases and 1 base, with 14 bases remaining between them. Germline-derived CDR1 and CDR2 are SEHNR and FQNEAQ (reference sequence). This CDR3 is built from 15 residues. CDR3 DNA sequence: TGTGCCAGCAGCCCCCTATGGGGGAGGAACACTGAAGCTTTCTTT. This codes for CASSPLWGRNTEAFF. The variable domain in full, with the rest retrieved from reference TRBV7-9 and TRBJ1-1, is DTGVSQNPRHKITKRGQNVTFRCDPISEHNRLYWYRQTLGQGPEFLTYFQNEAQLEKSRLLSDRFSAERPKGSFSTLEIQRTEQGDSAMYLCASSPLWGRNTEAFFGQGTRLTVV.

V gene TRBV6-5 combines with J gene TRBJ1-2; 8 bases agree with TRBD1. The length of the CDR3 is 15 residues. V lost 6 bases to trimming and J lost 4 bases; unmatched junction nucleotides: 10. Per the germline V gene, CDR1 is MNHEY and CDR2 is SVGAGI. The CDR3 loop is CASRRGQGSSYGYTF. CDR3 nucleotide sequence: TGTGCCAGCAGAAGAGGACAGGGAAGTAGCTATGGCTACACCTTC.

V gene TRBV6-5 combines with J gene TRBJ2-3; possibly TRBD2 for D (5 bases). Trimming removed 6 bases from V and 8 bases from J, with 12 bases in between. The germline CDR1 and CDR2 sequences are MNHEY and SVGAGI. The CDR3 runs 12 residues. CDR3 sequence reads: CASSLGGGTQYF. CDR3 bases: TGTGCCAGCAGCCTCGGAGGAGGTACGCAGTATTTT.

This clone has only one observation. The rearrangement links TRBV5-6 to TRBJ1-2, with D perhaps matching TRBD1 (5 bases). This CDR3 is 14 amino acids long. Germline-derived CDR1 and CDR2 are SGHDT and YYEEEE. Trimming removed 0 bases at V and 5 bases at J, with 11 bases between. CDR3 sequence: CASSLVGGGYGYTF. The CDR3 nucleotides are TGTGCCAGCAGCTTGGTCGGGGGAGGGTATGGCTACACCTTC.

This sequence joins TRBV4-1 and TRBJ2-3; D is possibly TRBD1 (5 bases). Trimming stripped 3 bases from V and 6 bases from J, with 13 bases between. The CDR3 runs to 14 residues. Germline assignment: CDR1 MGHRA and CDR2 YSYEKL. The CDR3 is CASSHRSGMDTQYF. The CDR3 DNA sequence: TGCGCCAGCAGCCACAGATCAGGGATGGATACGCAGTATTTT.

V gene TRBV4-1 combines with J gene TRBJ1-2; D unclear. Between the trimmed V and J ends, which lost 3 bases and 7 bases, there was a span of 12 bases. CDR1 is MGHRA and CDR2 is YSYEKL in the germline V gene. The CDR3 length is 13 residues. The CDR3 bases are TGCGCCAGCAGCCAGGGAGAAGTGAGTGGCTACACCTTC. Encoded protein: CASSQGEVSGYTF.

The chain uses TRBV13 and TRBJ1-1, with D unclear. The V end lost 4 bases, the J end lost 6 bases, and 12 bases lay between the germline ends. The CDR3 is 13 residues long. From germline, CDR1 is PRHDT and CDR2 FYEKMQ (reference sequence). CDR3 sequence: CASSSIGFPEAFF. CDR3 DNA sequence: TGTGCCAGCAGCTCGATAGGCTTTCCTGAAGCTTTCTTT.

The chain's CDR3 is CASRPRELVSYNEQFF. CDR3 nucleotides: TGTGCCAGCAGGCCCAGGGAGTTAGTTTCGTACAATGAGCAGTTCTTC. This chain uses TRBV27 with TRBJ2-1; TRBD1 or TRBD2 may be the D gene (5 bases each). V was pared by 6 bases and J by 4 bases, with 19 bases between. The germline V gene has CDR1 MNHEY and CDR2 SMNVEV (reference sequence). The length of the CDR3 is 16 residues.

J is TRBJ1-4 and V is TRBV7-9, with D possibly matching TRBD1 (5 bases). Trimming took off 2 bases at V and 6 bases at J, with 13 bases between the two ends. Germline V gives CDR1 SEHNR, CDR2 FQNEAQ (reference sequence). The CDR3 runs to 15 residues. The CDR3 protein is CASSLRSTADEKLFF. The CDR3, as DNA: TGTGCCAGCAGCTTACGTTCGACAGCGGATGAAAAACTGTTTTTT.

This rearrangement joins TRBV7-9 to TRBJ1-2, with 7 bases fitting TRBD1. Germline V gives CDR1 SEHNR, CDR2 FQNEAQ (reference sequence). V gave up 7 bases and J gave up 1 base; unmatched junction bases: 18. The CDR3 is 18 residues long. The CDR3 DNA reads TGTGCCAGCACCTCCTTTAGAGGGGGGACAGATGTTAACTATGGCTACACCTTC. It specifies CASTSFRGGTDVNYGYTF.

The J gene is TRBJ1-2, the V gene TRBV19; D unclear. CDR3 length equals 16 residues. V was clipped by 7 bases and J by 5 bases, with 23 bases between them. CDR1 and CDR2 from the germline V gene are LNHDA and SQIVND (reference sequence). CDR3 coding DNA: TGTGCCAGTACCCTAGGCGTAGAGACCTGGCGGTATGGCTACACCTTC. This encodes CASTLGVETWRYGYTF.

This rearrangement joins TRBV5-1 to TRBJ1-1; 9 positions agree with TRBD1. This CDR3 spans 15 amino acids. J gave up 5 bases and V 0 bases, and 5 bases lay outside the gene matches. From germline, CDR1 is SGHRS and CDR2 YFSETQ. The DNA for the CDR3 is TGCGCCAGCAGCTTGGCCGGGACAGGGACGACTGAAGCTTTCTTT. It codes for CASSLAGTGTTEAFF. Filled out from reference TRBV5-1 and TRBJ1-1, the complete variable domain reads KAGVTQTPRYLIKTRGQQVTLSCSPISGHRSVSWYQQTPGQGLQFLFEYFSETQRNKGNFPGRFSGRQFSNSRSEMNVSTLELGDSALYLCASSLAGTGTTEAFFGQGTRLTVV.

The CDR3 loop reads CASSPRQMNTEAFF. The CDR3 bases are TGTGCCAGCAGTCCTCGACAGATGAACACTGAAGCTTTCTTT. This chain uses TRBV6-5 with TRBJ1-1, with D perhaps matching TRBD1 (5 bases). V was cut by 5 bases and J by 0 bases, with 10 bases left in between. Germline V gene sequence: CDR1 MNHEY, CDR2 SVGAGI. The CDR3 is made up of 14 amino acids.

This clone appeared a few times. The chain is built from TRBV2 and TRBJ2-7, with a tentative D call TRBD1 (6 bases). The germline CDR1 and CDR2 sequences are SNHLY and FYNNEI. V was pared by 7 bases and J by 0 bases, with 10 bases between. This CDR3 has 13 amino acids. CDR3 loop: CASTRTASYEQYF. The CDR3 DNA follows: TGTGCCAGCACCCGGACAGCCTCCTACGAGCAGTACTTC. The full variable domain, completed using reference TRBV2 and TRBJ2-7, is EPEVTQTPSHQVTQMGQEVILRCVPISNHLYFYWYRQILGQKVEFLVSFYNNEISEKSEIFDDQFSVERPDGSNFTLKIRSTKLEDSAMYFCASTRTASYEQYFGPGTRLTVT.

In its sample, this clone was seen a few times. The CDR3 nucleotides read TGTGCCAGCAGCTTAGCCTACGGGACAAATGGCTACACCTTC. This gives the protein CASSLAYGTNGYTF. The rearrangement links TRBV7-9 to TRBJ1-2, with D perhaps TRBD1 (6 bases). Trimming stripped 0 bases from V and 6 bases from J, with 11 bases between. The length of the CDR3 is 14 residues. Germline-derived CDR1 and CDR2 are SEHNR and FQNEAQ (reference sequence).

This chain connects TRBV4-1 to TRBJ2-3; D remains unclear. The germline CDR1 and CDR2 sequences are MGHRA and YSYEKL. V was clipped by 0 bases and J by 6 bases, with 13 bases between them. CDR3 length: 15 amino acids. CDR3 amino acids: CASSQEDLFTDTQYF. In DNA, the CDR3 is TGCGCCAGCAGCCAAGAGGACCTCTTTACGGATACGCAGTATTTT.

The chain has TRBV6-5 and TRBJ1-1; no clear D. This CDR3 has 13 residues. V gave up 6 bases and J gave up 1 base, with 9 bases separating them. CDR1 and CDR2 (germline): MNHEY, SVGAGI. The CDR3 is CASSITTNTEAFF. As DNA, the CDR3 is TGTGCCAGCAGCATAACCACGAACACTGAAGCTTTCTTT.

This chain links TRBV11-3 with TRBJ2-3; a weak D match, TRBD2 (6 bases). Germline CDR1 and CDR2: SGHNT and YENEEA. The CDR3 totals 17 residues. V shed 1 base and J shed 4 bases, with 18 bases lying between them. This CDR3 is CASSLGVRGSPPDTQYF. The DNA for the CDR3 is TGTGCCAGCAGCTTAGGGGTCCGGGGGAGCCCGCCAGATACGCAGTATTTT.

The V call is TRBV10-3, the J call TRBJ2-1; TRBD2 aligns across 7 bases. The CDR3 has 17 amino acids. CDR1 and CDR2 (germline): ENHRY, SYGVKD. V trimming: 0 bases; J trimming: 7 bases; junction bases outside the gene matches: 12. This chain's CDR3 is CAISESGGGVGDNEQFF. In DNA, the CDR3 is TGTGCCATCAGTGAGTCAGGTGGGGGGGTGGGAGATAATGAGCAGTTCTTC.

The chain recombines TRBV7-9 with TRBJ2-7, with D tentatively TRBD2 (6 bases). The CDR3 totals 11 residues. V was cut by 7 bases and J by 4 bases, with 8 bases left in between. Germline CDR1 reads SEHNR; CDR2 reads FQNEAQ (reference sequence). The CDR3 sequence is CASTSGYEQYF. CDR3 nucleotide sequence: TGTGCCAGCACCAGCGGGTACGAGCAGTACTTC.